The 10 T cell receptor beta chains listed next were all sequenced from one sample in a study of identifying expanded T cells in peripheral blood. The protocol was immunoSEQ multiplex PCR, while the TCRdb copy is restricted to in-frame clones and leaves out a portion. The sample has 75,000 to 90,000 clones, approximately 85% seen once. Sequencing input: blood. The receptors here all came from a person aged 18 to 75 in good health.

This chain connects TRBV15 to TRBJ1-4, with 8 bases that match TRBD1. The CDR3 spans 13 residues. Germline V gene lookup returns CDR1 LNHNV and CDR2 YYDKDF (reference sequence). With V trimmed by 8 bases and J by 6 bases, 5 bases remained unmatched. CDR3 sequence (DNA): TGTGCCACCGCGGGACAGGCGGATGAAAAACTGTTTTTT. Amino acid sequence: CATAGQADEKLFF.

The rearrangement uses TRBV28 and TRBJ2-1; 15 nucleotides agree with TRBD2. Germline assignment: CDR1 MDHEN and CDR2 SYDVKM. J lost 10 bases, V lost 5 bases, and 6 bases had no gene match. The CDR3 has 15 amino acids. The CDR3 here is CASSPGLAGGREQFF. The CDR3 DNA is TGTGCCAGCAGTCCGGGACTAGCGGGAGGCCGCGAGCAGTTCTTC.

A single count supports this clone. This chain uses TRBV19 with TRBJ1-4; D uncertain. V was shortened by 10 bases and J by 10 bases, with 22 bases between the two germline ends. This CDR3 spans 14 amino acids. CDR1 LNHDA and CDR2 SQIVND come from the germline V gene (reference sequence). In DNA form, the CDR3 reads TGTGCCACTATGCGAGCGGCAAGGATTGGAAAACTGTTTTTT. Protein sequence: CATMRAARIGKLFF.

The chain carries TRBV4-1 and TRBJ2-1; 7 bases line up with TRBD2. The CDR3 is made up of 16 amino acids. Trimming removed 1 base from V and 5 bases from J; junction bases left unmatched: 8. Germline CDR1 reads MGHRA; CDR2 reads YSYEKL. The CDR3 protein is CASSQGPASGDNEQFF. The CDR3 bases are TGCGCCAGCAGCCAAGGGCCCGCTAGCGGCGACAATGAGCAGTTCTTC.

The chain joins TRBV5-6 to TRBJ1-3; weak D call: TRBD1 (5 bases). CDR3 size: 14 residues. V lost 0 bases, J lost 4 bases, and 8 bases lay in between. Germline loops: CDR1 SGHDT, CDR2 YYEEEE. This chain's CDR3 is CASSLGAGGNTIYF. The CDR3 DNA follows: TGTGCCAGCAGCTTGGGGGCAGGGGGAAACACCATATATTTT.

The sample holds one count of this clone. The chain carries TRBV21-1 and TRBJ2-5. TRBV21-1 is reported as a pseudogene. This CDR3 has 14 amino acids. This CDR3 reads CASGGPPPQETQYF. Written as DNA, the CDR3 is TGTGCCAGCGGGGGGCCCCCACCCCAAGAGACCCAGTACTTC.

The count of this clone is one. The V and J genes are TRBV4-1 and TRBJ2-1; the match to TRBD2 covers 9 bases. The CDR3 sequence is 16 residues long. Per germline, CDR1 MGHRA and CDR2 YSYEKL. After removal of 0 bases from V and 9 bases from J, the junction contained 9 bases not matched to a gene. The CDR3 protein is CASSQDSGSGGREQFF. CDR3 coding DNA: TGCGCCAGCAGCCAAGATAGCGGGAGTGGTGGGCGTGAGCAGTTCTTC.

The gene calls are TRBV7-2 and TRBJ2-1; D uncertain. Looked up from germline, CDR1 is SGHTA and CDR2 is FQGNSA. CDR3 length: 12 amino acids. Trimming took off 1 base at V and 7 bases at J, with 5 bases between the two ends. This CDR3 reads CASSLGRNEQFF. DNA for the CDR3: TGTGCCAGCAGCTTAGGTAGAAATGAGCAGTTCTTC.

This chain links TRBV28 with TRBJ2-7, with 7 bases fitting TRBD2. Germline V gene lookup returns CDR1 MDHEN and CDR2 SYDVKM. V shed 5 bases and J 1 base; nucleotides not matched to a gene: 11. The CDR3 is 16 amino acids. The CDR3 here is CASSPDVAGASYEQYF. The CDR3, as DNA: TGTGCCAGCAGTCCGGACGTAGCGGGTGCGTCCTACGAGCAGTACTTC.

The V gene is TRBV18, the J gene TRBJ1-1, with D possibly being TRBD1 (6 bases). Germline-derived CDR1 and CDR2 are KGHSH and LQKENI. The CDR3 runs 15 residues. Trimming stripped 6 bases from V and 0 bases from J, with 14 bases between. Here the CDR3 reads CASSPDSTMNTEAFF. The CDR3 DNA reads as TGTGCCAGCTCCCCGGACAGCACGATGAACACTGAAGCTTTCTTT.